This paragraph reports one T cell receptor beta chain. This clone's antigen is unknown. Base qualities are not at hand, and no much larger clone is one base apart. Patients with autoimmune disease history or receiving systemic immunosuppression were excluded from the trial. Peripheral blood for TCR sequencing was drawn from every dose cohort at baseline, at cycle 4 day 1 and at cycle 7 day 1. The samples were drawn from a first-in-human, open-label, multicenter phase I dose-escalation trial of ivuxolimab. Adults with locally advanced or metastatic melanoma, renal cell, hepatocellular, or head and neck squamous cell carcinoma were enrolled in the trial. Before TCR sequencing, CD4+ T cells and CD8+ T cells were sorted from peripheral blood as separate populations. Genomic DNA was isolated from the sorted cells so that the TCRbeta CDR3 region could be sequenced. TCRbeta CDR3 regions were sequenced using the immunoSEQ Assay. Held by TCRdb, this immuneACCESS table contains in-frame sequences only and omits some clones. Under half of the omission traces to an unresolved V gene where checked; the cause of the rest is unknown. Across this sample there are nearly 55,000 clones, with 84% seen only once. The ten largest clones add up to more than 1% of the sample.

The entry originates in a study of OX40 agonist ivuxolimab in advanced cancers. Regarding the research as a whole: The costimulatory receptor OX40 (CD134) was targeted by ivuxolimab, a fully human IgG2 agonistic monoclonal antibody. Intravenous ivuxolimab was administered to patients every 2 weeks at six dose levels: 0.01, 0.1, 0.3, 1.5, 3 and 10 mg/kg. Of the approximately 50 dose-escalation patients, hepatocellular carcinoma was present in some 19, melanoma in around 15, renal cell carcinoma in 9 and head and neck cancer in 9. A male proportion of almost 85% and a mean age of approximately 55 years, ranging from about 23 to 79, were recorded for the dose-escalation cohort. Patients were allowed to have had prior anti-PD-1, anti-PD-L1 or anti-CTLA-4 therapy, and approximately 40% of the dose-escalation patients had been treated with checkpoint inhibitors. Partial responses occurred in three dose-escalation patients: two with cutaneous melanoma and one with hepatocellular carcinoma. The point of sequencing TCRbeta in the periphery was to test whether ivuxolimab changed TCR sequence diversity and drove clonal T-cell expansion. The paper reports the monotherapy dose-escalation portion (N of about 54 patients) of the phase I ivuxolimab trial. What the authors observed across the whole study: Clonal expansion of both CD4+ and CD8+ blood T cells was observed from baseline to week 6 at doses 0.1 to 3.0 mg/kg. Which antigens the clonally expanded peripheral T cells were specific for was not determined. Low levels of normalized T-cell clonal expansion were also seen in some patients who did not respond. After ivuxolimab, more expanded clones were found on average in CD8+ T cells than in CD4+ T cells. In partial responders in the 0.1-3.0 mg/kg groups, normalized peripheral clonal expansion was found to be among the lowest, especially among CD8+ T cells.

This clonotype was sampled from an adult with an advanced solid tumor such as melanoma, head and neck, liver or kidney cancer. The specimen was CD4+ or CD8+ T cells sorted from blood, collected in a trial of the OX40 agonist ivuxolimab.

The CDR3 is CSASRGGTQYF. The nucleotides read TGCAGTGCTAGCAGGGGGGGTACGCAGTATTTT. This chain joins TRBV20-1 to TRBJ2-3, with the D call tentatively TRBD1 or TRBD2, each fitting 7 bases. The CDR3, cysteine through phenylalanine, is 11 amino acids long. The CDR3 DNA has 33 bases and is translated from base 1. Trimming takes 3 bases from V and 8 bases from J, and the germline ends sit 9 bases apart. CDR1 DFQATT and CDR2 SNEGSKA are derived from the germline V gene (reference sequence).